Shown below are 21 T cell receptor beta chains from a single sample sequenced in a study of blood T cell repertoires in COVID-19. Profiling relied on immunoSEQ multiplex PCR, and the TCRdb table lists in-frame clones only, not all of them. The table records over 90,000 clones, approximately 86% of them present only once. The sequencing input was peripheral blood. The receptors were gathered from a man aged 80 or over with acute or convalescent COVID-19.

V gene TRBV5-1 combines with J gene TRBJ2-5, with D maybe TRBD2 (5 bases). Trimming pared 3 bases from V and 1 base from J, leaving 13 bases between. The germline gives CDR1 SGHRS, CDR2 YFSETQ. There are 15 residues in the CDR3. CDR3 sequence reads: CASSSYTRGQETQYF. In nucleotides, the CDR3 is TGCGCCAGCAGCTCGTACACCCGGGGCCAAGAGACCCAGTACTTC.

The genes are TRBV19 and TRBJ1-5; D is undetermined. The CDR3 sequence is 14 residues long. CDR1 is LNHDA and CDR2 is SQIVND in the germline V gene (reference sequence). V dropped 1 base and J dropped 6 bases, with 10 bases sitting between them. CDR3 in amino acids: CASSIAAGGQPQHF. CDR3 DNA: TGTGCCAGTAGTATAGCGGCGGGCGGTCAGCCCCAGCATTTT.

CDR3: CASSATRAGGPFEQFF. CDR3 bases: TGTGCCAGCAGCGCTACTAGAGCGGGAGGGCCTTTTGAGCAGTTCTTC. The J gene is TRBJ2-1, the V gene TRBV5-4; 10 bases match TRBD2. The V gene's germline CDR1 is SGHNT and CDR2 YYREEE (reference sequence). This CDR3 comprises 16 residues. The J segment lost 9 bases and the V segment lost 4 bases, leaving 13 bases of the junction unmatched.

This clone was detected only a few times. V and J are TRBV6-6 and TRBJ2-7, with TRBD1 identical over 9 bases. V gave up 5 bases and J gave up 3 bases; unmatched junction bases: 5. The CDR3 runs to 14 residues. Germline V gives CDR1 MNHNY, CDR2 SVGAGI (reference sequence). The DNA for the CDR3 is TGTGCCAGCAGTGGGGACAGGGTGGACTACGAGCAGTACTTC. Translation: CASSGDRVDYEQYF.

The chain joins TRBV4-3 to TRBJ2-7, with D tentatively TRBD1 (5 bases). Per the germline V gene, CDR1 is LGHNA and CDR2 is YSLEER. Trimming pared 4 bases from V and 3 bases from J, leaving 13 bases between. This CDR3 spans 14 amino acids. The chain's CDR3 is CASSRGPSGYEQYF. As DNA, the CDR3 is TGCGCCAGCAGCCGGGGCCCTTCCGGCTACGAGCAGTACTTC.

The chain joins TRBV3-1 (or the pseudogene TRBV3-2) to TRBJ2-2, with 12 nucleotides matching TRBD2. CDR1 is LGHDT, CDR2 YNNKEL, per germline (reference sequence). The CDR3 has 20 residues. V dropped 0 bases and J dropped 1; count of bases not matched to a gene: 9. The CDR3 reads CASSQDKWETSGGNTGELFF. CDR3 sequence (DNA): TGTGCCAGCAGCCAAGATAAGTGGGAGACTAGCGGGGGGAACACCGGGGAGCTGTTTTTT.

This clone was recorded once. The chain combines TRBV29-1 with TRBJ1-1; D might be TRBD1 (6 bases). V dropped 7 bases and J dropped 7 bases, with 16 bases sitting between them. CDR1 is SQVTM and CDR2 is ANQGSEA in the germline V gene. This CDR3 contains 12 residues. CDR3 residues: CSGTGTTFEAFF. The CDR3 DNA reads as TGCAGCGGAACAGGGACTACTTTTGAAGCTTTCTTT.

The CDR3 sequence is CASRRQGGFYEQYF. The CDR3 bases are TGTGCCAGCAGGAGACAGGGGGGTTTTTACGAGCAGTACTTC. The chain uses TRBV28 and TRBJ2-7; 9 nucleotides agree with TRBD1. Trimming cost V 6 bases and J 4 bases; bases outside gene matches: 7. The CDR3 is 14 amino acids. Germline V lookup: CDR1 MDHEN, CDR2 SYDVKM.

The genes are TRBV27 and TRBJ1-5, with 8 bases lining up with TRBD1. The germline CDR1 and CDR2 sequences are MNHEY and SMNVEV (reference sequence). J lost 0 bases, V lost 5 bases, and 3 bases had no gene match. The CDR3 is 15 amino acids. The CDR3 DNA sequence: TGTGCCAGCAGTCCGGGACAGGTTAGCAATCAGCCCCAGCATTTT. It specifies CASSPGQVSNQPQHF.

The chain uses TRBV19 and TRBJ1-1, with unresolved D. Trimming stripped 1 base from V and 1 base from J, with 7 bases between. This CDR3 has 14 residues. Germline loops: CDR1 LNHDA, CDR2 SQIVND (reference sequence). The CDR3 bases are TGTGCCAGTAGTATAGGGGCACAGAACACTGAAGCTTTCTTT. Translating it yields CASSIGAQNTEAFF.

This chain connects TRBV25-1 to TRBJ2-7; the D gene is possibly TRBD2 (7 bases). Germline V CDR1 and CDR2: MGHDK, SYGVNS. The CDR3 runs to 16 residues. V lost 3 bases and J 3 bases, leaving 18 bases between the germline ends. The CDR3 region has the DNA TGTGCCAGCAGTGATGGAGGCGGGGGCCTTAACTACGAGCAGTACTTC. Residues: CASSDGGGGLNYEQYF.

The chain combines TRBV19 with TRBJ1-2; D possibly corresponds to TRBD1 (6 bases). Deletions cut 5 bases from V and 5 bases from J, with 18 bases between. Germline CDR1 is LNHDA and CDR2 is SQIVND (reference sequence). The CDR3 consists of 15 residues. The CDR3 DNA reads as TGTGCCAGTAGTCTGAACTTGGACAGCGGTTATGGCTACACCTTC. Amino acids: CASSLNLDSGYGYTF.

In this sample, this clone turned up a few times. The rearrangement uses TRBV27 and TRBJ2-1, with 7 bases lining up with TRBD2. The CDR3 spans 15 residues. V was clipped by 2 bases and J by 5 bases; unmatched bases: 6. Germline V CDR1 and CDR2: MNHEY, SMNVEV (reference sequence). CDR3 sequence reads: CASSLGGLPHNEQFF. The CDR3 DNA reads as TGTGCCAGCAGTTTAGGGGGACTACCTCACAATGAGCAGTTCTTC.

The V and J genes are TRBV28 and TRBJ1-5; possible D gene TRBD1, 5 bases. The germline CDR1 and CDR2 sequences are MDHEN and SYDVKM. The CDR3 loop spans 15 amino acids. V lost 6 bases and J 1 base, leaving 13 bases between the germline ends. CDR3 nucleotide sequence: TGTGCCAGCAGCAAGGCGGGGCCCAGCAATCAGCCCCAGCATTTT. The encoded protein is CASSKAGPSNQPQHF.

In this sample, this clone turned up once. The chain recombines TRBV5-6 with TRBJ1-2, with D maybe TRBD1 (6 bases). This CDR3 is 16 amino acids long. The germline V and J ends were trimmed by 0 bases and 1 base, with 13 bases remaining between them. The germline gives CDR1 SGHDT, CDR2 YYEEEE. The CDR3 coding sequence is TGTGCCAGCAGCTTGGAACAGGGTGGAGGTAACTATGGCTACACCTTC. Translation: CASSLEQGGGNYGYTF.

The chain recombines TRBV18 with TRBJ2-3; unclear D gene. Between the trimmed V and J ends, which lost 3 bases and 1 base, there was a span of 11 bases. Germline V CDR1 and CDR2: KGHSH, LQKENI. The CDR3 covers 15 residues. The CDR3 loop reads CASSPLIPGTDTQYF. In nucleotides, the CDR3 is TGTGCCAGCTCACCGTTAATTCCTGGCACAGATACGCAGTATTTT.

The gene calls are TRBV7-2 and TRBJ2-2, with D perhaps TRBD1 (6 bases). With 5 bases removed from V and 0 bases from J, the gap between germline ends came to 13 bases. CDR1 is SGHTA and CDR2 is FQGNSA in the germline V gene. This CDR3 region has 16 residues. The DNA for the CDR3 is TGTGCCAGCAGCGCAACAGGGAAGCCGAACACCGGGGAGCTGTTTTTT. Its protein product is CASSATGKPNTGELFF.

The chain is built from TRBV5-1 and TRBJ2-1; 8 bases line up with TRBD2. The CDR3 has 13 residues. Germline-derived CDR1 and CDR2 are SGHRS and YFSETQ. The junction had 1 base not matched to a gene; V was cut back by 0 bases and J by 8 bases. The CDR3 reads CASSLVLADEQFF. As DNA, the CDR3 is TGCGCCAGCAGCTTGGTACTAGCGGATGAGCAGTTCTTC.

The V call is TRBV10-3, the J call TRBJ1-6, with 8 bases identical to TRBD1. CDR3 length: 16 residues. V was pared by 3 bases and J by 9 bases, with 10 bases of the junction left unmatched. Germline CDR1 reads ENHRY; CDR2 reads SYGVKD. CDR3 loop: CAISDLPGQAGSPLHF. CDR3 DNA sequence: TGTGCCATCAGTGATCTCCCGGGACAGGCTGGTTCACCCCTCCACTTT.

The chain carries TRBV30 and TRBJ1-6, with 8 bases fitting TRBD1. CDR3 length equals 13 residues. J gave up 6 bases and V 3 bases, and 1 base lay outside the gene matches. The V gene's germline CDR1 is GTSNPN and CDR2 SVGIG (reference sequence). The CDR3 reads CAWSGQGNSPLHF. The DNA of the CDR3 is TGTGCCTGGAGCGGACAGGGTAATTCACCCCTCCACTTT.

The chain has TRBV11-2 and TRBJ2-3; 10 bases line up with TRBD2. The CDR3 consists of 15 residues. Germline CDR1 SGHAT, CDR2 FQNNGV. Trimming took 4 bases from V and 1 from J; bases not matched to a gene: 2. CDR3 sequence reads: CASSSGTSGTDTQYF. The CDR3 DNA follows: TGTGCCAGCAGCTCTGGGACTAGCGGCACAGATACGCAGTATTTT.